This TCR beta chain was documented in a study of response to subunit inactivated influenza vaccine. Study results and caveats: After each seasonal influenza vaccination, few new T cells are recruited, the authors suggested.

Germline CDR1 reads MDHEN; CDR2 reads SYDVKM. J lost 6 bases, V lost 4 bases, and 15 bases had no gene match. The CDR3 loop spans 17 amino acids. This clonotype was observed a handful of times. What it binds is unknown. TCRdb ran MiXCR on the RT-PCR reads and lists one entry per CDR3 protein. The table lists about 190,000 distinct CDR3 sequences, under 15% of them singletons. V and J are TRBV28 and TRBJ2-3; 8 bases fit TRBD2. This receptor was taken from a man aged 45-65 years who received an inactivated influenza vaccine. The material sequenced was CD8+ T cells sorted from PBMCs, taken 4 to 6 days after vaccination. The CDR3 loop is CASSSSATGLEWDTQYF. As DNA, the CDR3 is TGTGCCAGCAGTTCATCGGCCACGGGACTAGAATGGGATACGCAGTATTTT.